This T cell receptor beta chain was sequenced during a study of CD8 T cells in Susac syndrome. With respect to this clonotype: The antigen remains unidentified.

Findings of the study overall: The study admitted that it had a relatively small number of individuals in its TCR sequencing and HLA analysis.

Reverse transcription of 0.5 to 1 ug RNA was performed with random hexamers. Across 54 Vbeta and 13 Jbeta, immunoSEQ multiplex PCR amplified TCR beta CDR3. TCRdb re-called the immunoSEQ multiplex PCR reads through MiXCR, storing one row per CDR3 protein. The data hold a few hundred thousand distinct CDR3 sequences, with 93% observed a single time. Those who served as multiple sclerosis controls were treatment-naive patients with stable or active relapsing-remitting disease. The CDR3 extends over 12 amino acids. Germline V gives CDR1 MNHEY, CDR2 SMNVEV (reference sequence). The V end was cut by 8 bases, the J end by 3 bases, with 10 bases between.

The sample was CD4+ T cells from PBMCs. The V and J genes are TRBV27 and TRBJ1-2, with D possibly TRBD1 on 5 matching bases. The TCR originated in a human donor with multiple sclerosis. The CDR3 DNA reads as TGTGCCAGCGGTCGCAGGGACTATGGCTACACCTTC. This translates into CASGRRDYGYTF.